The 20 T cell receptor beta chains below were found in one sample sequenced in a study of blood T cell repertoires in COVID-19. The assay was immunoSEQ multiplex PCR, and TCRdb's table has in-frame clones only and misses some. Found here are 150,000 or so clones, almost 90% of them singletons; the top ten hold 1.5%. The sequencing sample was made of peripheral blood. The receptors shown here come from a woman between 55 and 75 years old with acute or convalescent COVID-19.

This rearrangement joins TRBV18 to TRBJ1-1; D is unclear. The CDR3 length is 14 residues. The germline V and J ends were trimmed by 2 bases and 0 bases, with 7 bases remaining between them. Germline values: CDR1 KGHSH, CDR2 LQKENI. In nucleotides, the CDR3 is TGTGCCAGCTCACCAGGCAATTTGAACACTGAAGCTTTCTTT. Its protein is CASSPGNLNTEAFF.

J is TRBJ1-2 and V is TRBV11-2, with TRBD1 matching over 9 bases. Germline V gives CDR1 SGHAT, CDR2 FQNNGV. With V trimmed by 5 bases and J by 4 bases, 11 bases remained unmatched. The CDR3 loop spans 16 amino acids. The CDR3 loop is CASSRNRGQDSYGYTF. As DNA, the CDR3 is TGTGCCAGCAGCCGGAACAGGGGGCAAGACAGCTATGGCTACACCTTC. Combining the CDR3 with reference TRBV11-2 and TRBJ1-2 gives the whole variable domain EAGVAQSPRYKIIEKRQSVAFWCNPISGHATLYWYQQILGQGPKLLIQFQNNGVVDDSQLPKDRFSAERLKGVDSTLKIQPAKLEDSAVYLCASSRNRGQDSYGYTFGSGTRLTVV.

This clone was counted a few times. J is TRBJ1-6 and V is TRBV5-6, with 9 positions matching TRBD1. The germline CDR1 and CDR2 sequences are SGHDT and YYEEEE. The V and J ends lost 2 bases and 9 bases, in that order; junction bases with no gene match: 6. The length of the CDR3 is 15 residues. The CDR3, as DNA: TGTGCCAGCAGCTTCCTGGGACAGGGCTCTTCACCCCTCCACTTT. It codes for CASSFLGQGSSPLHF.

The J gene is TRBJ1-4, the V gene TRBV11-2; D is uncertain. The CDR3 extends over 15 amino acids. Trimming left V 5 bases short and J 7 bases short, with 17 bases between. The V gene's germline CDR1 is SGHAT and CDR2 FQNNGV. The CDR3 reads CASSPQDGSREKLFF. The CDR3 nucleotides read TGTGCCAGCAGCCCCCAGGACGGGAGTCGTGAAAAACTGTTTTTT.

The chain employs TRBV19 and TRBJ2-1; weak D call: TRBD1 (6 bases). This CDR3 contains 17 residues. Germline V lookup: CDR1 LNHDA, CDR2 SQIVND (reference sequence). Trimming pared 0 bases from V and 0 bases from J, leaving 12 bases between. The CDR3 DNA sequence: TGTGCCAGTAGTATAGACCCACAGGACAGCTCCTACAATGAGCAGTTCTTC. It translates to CASSIDPQDSSYNEQFF.

V is TRBV28 and J is TRBJ1-4; D is undetermined. This CDR3 comprises 18 residues. The V gene's germline CDR1 is MDHEN and CDR2 SYDVKM. V was trimmed by 5 bases and J by 8 bases, leaving 27 bases between them. The CDR3 nucleotides read TGTGCCAGCAGTCAAGCGAACCCCGGCACTACAAAGGAGGAAAAACTGTTTTTT. Protein: CASSQANPGTTKEEKLFF.

This clone was seen once. The chain joins TRBV9 to TRBJ1-3; D uncertain. CDR3 length: 16 amino acids. V was clipped by 2 bases and J by 1 base, with 13 bases between them. Germline CDR1 and CDR2: SGDLS and YYNGEE. CDR3 nucleotide sequence: TGTGCCAGCAGCGTTTCCCCTGTGACTTCTGGAAACACCATATATTTT. This codes for CASSVSPVTSGNTIYF. The complete variable domain, with remaining parts taken from reference TRBV9 and TRBJ1-3, reads DSGVTQTPKHLITATGQRVTLRCSPRSGDLSVYWYQQSLDQGLQFLIQYYNGEERAKGNILERFSAQQFPDLHSELNLSSLELGDSALYFCASSVSPVTSGNTIYFGEGSWLTVV.

The chain combines TRBV4-1 with TRBJ2-5; D is perhaps TRBD1 (5 bases). From germline, CDR1 is MGHRA and CDR2 YSYEKL. Between the trimmed V and J ends, which lost 2 bases and 1 base, there was a span of 8 bases. This CDR3 has 14 amino acids. The CDR3 DNA is TGCGCCAGCAGCCAATTACAGGTCCAAGAGACCCAGTACTTC. Protein product: CASSQLQVQETQYF.

This chain links TRBV4-1 with TRBJ2-6; D is perhaps TRBD2 (7 bases). The CDR3 runs to 20 residues. Trimming removed 1 base from V and 1 base from J, with 20 bases in between. The germline gives CDR1 MGHRA, CDR2 YSYEKL. The CDR3 DNA reads as TGCGCCAGCAGCCAAGGGGGGGGCAGGACAACTCTTTCTGGGGCCAACGTCCTGACTTTC. As protein: CASSQGGGRTTLSGANVLTF.

The chain employs TRBV19 and TRBJ1-2; no clear D gene. Per the germline V gene, CDR1 is LNHDA and CDR2 is SQIVND (reference sequence). CDR3 length: 16 amino acids. The V end lost 7 bases, the J end lost 4 bases, and 22 bases lay between the germline ends. The CDR3 nucleotides are TGTGCCAGTACCACCCAGCATGAGGGCCCGGGCTATGGCTACACCTTC. It specifies CASTTQHEGPGYGYTF.

This sequence joins TRBV10-3 and TRBJ2-5, with 16 bases identical to TRBD2. The CDR3 has 16 amino acids. V lost 4 bases and J lost 5; bases outside the gene matches: 4. Germline V gene data show CDR1 as ENHRY and CDR2 as SYGVKD. CDR3 DNA sequence: TGTGCCATCAGTGCCCAGGGACTAGCGGGGGGGGAGACCCAGTACTTC. Amino acids: CAISAQGLAGGETQYF.

The chain employs TRBV28 and TRBJ2-5; 8 positions match TRBD2. J gave up 5 bases and V 9 bases, and 5 bases lay outside the gene matches. The CDR3 has 12 residues. The germline gives CDR1 MDHEN, CDR2 SYDVKM. This CDR3 reads CASYRGGETQYF. The DNA for the CDR3 is TGTGCCAGTTATCGGGGGGGTGAGACCCAGTACTTC.

The V gene is TRBV2, the J gene TRBJ1-4, with TRBD1 as a possible D gene (5 bases). The CDR3 extends over 13 amino acids. V gave up 3 bases and J gave up 8 bases, with 10 bases separating them. CDR1 and CDR2 (germline): SNHLY, FYNNEI. CDR3 residues: CASSEGLREKLFF. For the CDR3, the DNA is TGTGCCAGCAGTGAGGGACTCAGGGAAAAACTGTTTTTT.

The V call is TRBV5-4, the J call TRBJ2-3; D perhaps matches TRBD2 (7 bases). CDR1 is SGHNT, CDR2 YYREEE, per germline (reference sequence). The CDR3 totals 14 residues. Trimming cost V 0 bases and J 6 bases, with 11 bases left between them. In nucleotides, the CDR3 is TGTGCCAGCAGCTTGGTGGGGGGGCCCGATACGCAGTATTTT. It translates to CASSLVGGPDTQYF. The whole variable domain, filled in from reference TRBV5-4 and TRBJ2-3, reads ETGVTQSPTHLIKTRGQQVTLRCSSQSGHNTVSWYQQALGQGPQFIFQYYREEENGRGNFPPRFSGLQFPNYSSELNVNALELDDSALYLCASSLVGGPDTQYFGPGTRLTVL.

The chain's CDR3 is CASSEMGDRIGSNQPQHF. The CDR3, as DNA: TGCGCCAGCAGTGAGATGGGGGACAGGATCGGAAGCAATCAGCCCCAGCATTTT. This sequence joins TRBV10-1 and TRBJ1-5; 8 bases fit TRBD1. Trimming at V came to 2 bases and at J to 1 base, leaving 10 bases not matched to a gene. Germline values: CDR1 WNHNN, CDR2 SYGVQD (reference sequence). The length of the CDR3 is 18 residues.

The gene calls are TRBV28 and TRBJ1-5, with D tentatively TRBD1 (5 bases). The length of the CDR3 is 16 residues. Germline V gene data show CDR1 as MDHEN and CDR2 as SYDVKM. With 7 bases removed from V and 1 base from J, the gap between germline ends came to 17 bases. The CDR3 loop is CASTPPRGISNQPQHF. CDR3 in DNA: TGTGCCAGCACCCCGCCGCGGGGGATCAGCAATCAGCCCCAGCATTTT.

The chain carries TRBV27 and TRBJ2-3; the match to TRBD2 covers 8 bases. Trimming at V came to 5 bases and at J to 4 bases, leaving 11 bases not matched to a gene. The CDR3 has 16 amino acids. The germline CDR1 and CDR2 sequences are MNHEY and SMNVEV (reference sequence). The CDR3 DNA is TGTGCCAGCAGTATCACTCCCGGGACTAGGGCAGATACGCAGTATTTT. Translating gives CASSITPGTRADTQYF.

This chain connects TRBV14 to TRBJ2-1; D gene uncertain. In germline, CDR1 is SGHDN, CDR2 FVKESK. Trimming cost V 6 bases and J 5 bases, with 8 bases left between them. The CDR3 extends over 12 amino acids. CDR3 DNA sequence: TGTGCCAGCAGTCGACATGACAATGAGCAGTTCTTC. Translating gives CASSRHDNEQFF.

This clone was found once. The J gene is TRBJ2-2, the V gene TRBV7-3, with TRBD1 as a possible D gene (7 bases). V was clipped by 5 bases and J by 0 bases, with 10 bases between them. The germline gives CDR1 SGHTA, CDR2 FQGTGA. CDR3 length: 15 residues. The CDR3 DNA reads TGTGCCAGCAGCCGCGGGACAGCGAACACCGGGGAGCTGTTTTTT. Translation: CASSRGTANTGELFF.

V and J are TRBV19 and TRBJ1-1; the D is unclear. CDR3 length: 14 amino acids. V was cut by 5 bases and J by 4 bases, with 14 bases left in between. The V gene's germline CDR1 is LNHDA and CDR2 SQIVND (reference sequence). CDR3 DNA: TGTGCCAGTAGTCGCGGAGGACGGGGCACTGAAGCTTTCTTT. It yields the protein CASSRGGRGTEAFF. The full variable domain, rest sourced from reference TRBV19 and TRBJ1-1, is DGGITQSPKYLFRKEGQNVTLSCEQNLNHDAMYWYRQDPGQGLRLIYYSQIVNDFQKGDIAEGYSVSREKKESFPLTVTSAQKNPTAFYLCASSRGGRGTEAFFGQGTRLTVV.